The T cell receptor beta chain described here comes from a study of PD-1 blockade in classical Hodgkin lymphoma. Regarding time point: cycle 4 day 1 (C4D1), after 6 weeks of nivolumab. There was relapse after autologous stem cell transplantation in every patient, and there was variation in brentuximab vedotin exposure. In this sample, this clone turned up a few times. Its antigen is unknown. The repertoire was sequenced with immunoSEQ multiplex PCR; TCRdb's copy has only in-frame clones and lacks some. This table has 35,000 to 50,000 clones, around 69% appearing once. Study results and caveats: The study reported lower baseline TCR diversity in newly diagnosed patients than in healthy donors. Lower baseline TCR diversity marked trial partial responders and progressors.

Sample: peripheral blood mononuclear cells (PBMCs), taken before the fourth cycle of nivolumab. The clonotype originates from a human donor with classical Hodgkin lymphoma.

The CDR3, as DNA: TGTGCCAGCATAGAGCGTAAAACGTCTGGAAACACCATATATTTT. Its translation is CASIERKTSGNTIYF. The V gene is TRBV6-6, the J gene TRBJ1-3; D unclear. V was trimmed by 7 bases and J by 1 base, leaving 14 bases between them. This CDR3 is 15 amino acids long. Germline-derived CDR1 and CDR2 are MNHNY and SVGAGI (reference sequence).